These T cell receptor beta chains were read from a single sample in a study of early stage breast cancer tumors. The method was immunoSEQ multiplex PCR; TCRdb's version includes in-frame clones alone and lacks a portion of them. Of about 5,500 clones in the sample, approximately 70% were seen once. Sequenced material: normal breast tissue next to the tumor. These receptors were collected from a person between 60 and 69 years old with breast cancer. Both conserved end residues are part of each CDR3. D genes are given only for firm matches. Where a row states a size, it is once, few, many or the class of an expanded clone; other rows omit it.

NA,TRBJ2-3,TRBD1,TRBV5-4,TGTGCCAGCAGCAGACCGCGGGACAGGTTCACAGATACGCAGTATTTT,CASSRPRDRFTDTQYF
NA,TRBJ2-1,NA,TRBV10-3,TGTGCCATCAGCCACACAGGGTACAATGAGCAGTTCTTC,CAISHTGYNEQFF
NA,TRBJ2-1,TRBD2,TRBV27,TGTGCCAGCAGTTCACCTTTTGGGGGGGATGAGCAGTTCTTC,CASSSPFGGDEQFF
NA,TRBJ2-3,TRBD1,TRBV5-4,TGTGCCACTTCGACAGGGGGAGTGGCAGATACGCAGTATTTT,CATSTGGVADTQYF
NA,TRBJ2-7,TRBD2,TRBV6-4,TGTGCCAGCAGTGACTCCCTTCGGACTAGCGGGAAGGCTTACTACGAGCAGTACTTC,CASSDSLRTSGKAYYEQYF
NA,TRBJ1-3,NA,TRBV7-2,TGTGCCAGCATCAAAGGGGGATCTGGAAACACCATATATTTT,CASIKGGSGNTIYF
NA,TRBJ2-3,NA,TRBV6-4,TGTGCCAGCAGCCACTCCGGGGGCGGCACAGATACGCAGTATTTT,CASSHSGGGTDTQYF
once,TRBJ1-3,TRBD1,TRBV4-2,TGTGCCAGCAGCCAGTCCGAGGGACAGGGAAGGAACACCATATATTTT,CASSQSEGQGRNTIYF
NA,TRBJ2-2,TRBD1,TRBV9,TGTGCCAGCAGCGTAGGGTGGGGGACAGATCACGGGGAGCTGTTTTTT,CASSVGWGTDHGELFF
NA,TRBJ1-5,TRBD1,TRBV6-1,TGTGCCAGCAGTGCAGGGGGGGGTAGCAATCAGCCCCAGCATTTT,CASSAGGGSNQPQHF
NA,TRBJ1-1,TRBD1,TRBV4-2,TGTGCCAGCAGCCAATGGAGGGGACAGGGTCTGGTAAACACTGAAGCTTTCTTT,CASSQWRGQGLVNTEAFF
NA,TRBJ2-1,TRBD2,TRBV7-9,TGTGCCAGCAGCTCCGCGGGGGGGCCTAACAATGAGCAGTTCTTC,CASSSAGGPNNEQFF
NA,TRBJ1-4,NA,TRBV21-1,TGTGCCAGCAGCAAGCGCCGGACAGGGGGCTTAGCAACTAATGAAAAACTGTTTTTT,CASSKRRTGGLATNEKLFF
NA,TRBJ2-3,NA,TRBV10-3,TGTGCCATCAGTAAGCGGATCGACACAGATACGCAGTATTTT,CAISKRIDTDTQYF
NA,TRBJ2-7,TRBD1,TRBV7-2,TGTGCCAGCAGCTTAGAGGCAGGGGGTATCACCGAGCAGTACTTC,CASSLEAGGITEQYF
NA,TRBJ2-5,TRBD2,TRBV30,TGTGCCTGGAGGTCCGCTAGCGGGGTGGAGACCCAGTACTTC,CAWRSASGVETQYF
NA,TRBJ1-2,NA,TRBV5-4,TGTGCCAGCAGCGGTAACCAGGGTTCGGGTGGCTACACCTTC,CASSGNQGSGGYTF
few,TRBJ1-6,NA,TRBV2,TGTGCCAGCAGGGACGACGGAGGACCCAATTCACCCCTCCACTTT,CASRDDGGPNSPLHF
NA,TRBJ1-6,NA,TRBV6-6,TGTGCCACCAGGACAGATTTTTCACCCCTCCACTTT,CATRTDFSPLHF
NA,TRBJ2-7,NA,TRBV6-5,TGTGCCAGCAGTATTCGGGACACCACCGGAGAGCAGTACTTC,CASSIRDTTGEQYF
few,TRBJ2-7,TRBD1,TRBV5-1,TGCGCCAGCAGCTTACAGGGGTACGAGCAGTACTTC,CASSLQGYEQYF
once,TRBJ2-3,NA,TRBV5-4,TGTGCCAGCAGCCCCCAGGGGCTGGACACAGATACGCAGTATTTT,CASSPQGLDTDTQYF
NA,TRBJ1-1,NA,TRBV7-3,TGTGCCAGCAGCCTACAGGGTTCTGAAGCTTTCTTT,CASSLQGSEAFF
NA,TRBJ1-2,NA,TRBV6-1,TGTGCCAGCAGTGTCCGGACGAGCTATGGCTACACCTTC,CASSVRTSYGYTF
NA,TRBJ1-3,NA,TRBV6-5,TGCGCCAGCAGTTACGGGTGGAACATATATTTT,CASSYGWNIYF
NA,TRBJ2-3,TRBD2,TRBV4-2,TGTGCCAGCAGCCAAGGAAGAAGCGGGAGGGTTGCAGATACGCAGTATTTT,CASSQGRSGRVADTQYF
NA,TRBJ2-1,NA,TRBV7-2,TGTGCCAGCAGCTTATCCCGGGGGTCCCGAGCGTTCTTC,CASSLSRGSRAFF
NA,TRBJ1-5,NA,TRBV28,TGTGCCAGCAGCCCATCCGGGGCCCGGGGTCAGCCCCAGCATTTT,CASSPSGARGQPQHF
NA,TRBJ2-7,TRBD2,TRBV18,TGTGCCAGCTCACCCGGCCCACGGGGGGTTATCGCCTACGAGCAGTACTTC,CASSPGPRGVIAYEQYF
NA,TRBJ2-5,NA,TRBV28,TGTGCCAGCAGCCTGACCGGGGGCCAAGAGACCCAGTACTTC,CASSLTGGQETQYF
NA,TRBJ2-1,NA,TRBV4-3,TGCGCCAGCAGCCAGCAGGGCAGGTTCGATGAGCAGTTCTTC,CASSQQGRFDEQFF
NA,TRBJ2-1,NA,TRBV6-6,TGTGCCAGCAGTCTACTAACGGATGAGCAGTTCTTC,CASSLLTDEQFF
NA,TRBJ2-3,NA,TRBV5-5,TGTGCCAGCAGCCCAGGGGATAGCACAGATACGCAGTATTTT,CASSPGDSTDTQYF
NA,TRBJ2-7,TRBD2,TRBV19,TGTGCCAGTCGGGCGCTAGCGGGAGTCGAGCAGTACTTC,CASRALAGVEQYF
NA,TRBJ1-1,NA,TRBV20-1,TGCAGTGCGGTCCTTGGGACTGAAGCTTTCTTT,CSAVLGTEAFF
NA,TRBJ2-2,NA,TRBV11-2,TGTGCCAGCAGCTTAGAGGACACCGGGGAGCTGTTTTTT,CASSLEDTGELFF
once,TRBJ1-1,NA,TRBV7-2,TGTGCCAGCAGCTTGGGAGAAAGGGCTGAAGCTTTCTTT,CASSLGERAEAFF
few,TRBJ2-7,TRBD2,TRBV6-1,TGTGCCAGCAGTGATCCTAGCGGGGGGCCGGCGGGTGAGCAGTACTTC,CASSDPSGGPAGEQYF
NA,TRBJ1-1,NA,TRBV6-4,TGTGCCAGCAGCCCCAGTCCGGGGAACACTGAAGCTTTCTTT,CASSPSPGNTEAFF
NA,TRBJ1-5,NA,TRBV5-1,TGCGCCAGCAGCTTGGAGCTAGATCAGCCCCAGCATTTT,CASSLELDQPQHF
NA,TRBJ2-2,NA,TRBV5-4,TGTGCCAGCAGCTTGGGGCAGGGAATCGGGGAGCTGTTTTTT,CASSLGQGIGELFF
NA,TRBJ1-4,NA,TRBV19,TGTGCCAGTAGTCCCCGAGGGGGGAGGTTCGTTCATGAAAAACTGTTTTTT,CASSPRGGRFVHEKLFF
NA,TRBJ1-5,NA,TRBV6-1,TGTGCCAGCAACCAAGCCGCGGAGAGCCGGCCCCAGCATTTT,CASNQAAESRPQHF
NA,TRBJ1-1,NA,TRBV5-4,TGTGCCAGCAAAGACACATTGAACTCTGAAGCTTTCTTT,CASKDTLNSEAFF
NA,TRBJ2-5,TRBD2,TRBV5-4,TGTGCCAGCAGCTTGGACGTCTTGCGGGAGGAGACCCAGTACTTC,CASSLDVLREETQYF
NA,TRBJ2-1,TRBD2,TRBV30,TGTGCGAAATGGGGGGGGGAAGGTATTCAAGACAATGAGCAGTTCTTC,CAKWGGEGIQDNEQFF
NA,TRBJ2-1,TRBD1,TRBV9,TGTGCCAGCAGCCTACAGGGGCTCCGAGATGAGCAGTTCTTC,CASSLQGLRDEQFF
once,TRBJ1-2,NA,TRBV18,TGTGCCAGCTCACCCCGACGGACCTCTAACTATGGCTACACCTTC,CASSPRRTSNYGYTF
NA,TRBJ1-4,TRBD1,TRBV28,TGTGCCAGCAGTTTCCCCCGGACAGGGGGGGGCTCAAATGAAAAACTGTTTTTT,CASSFPRTGGGSNEKLFF
NA,TRBJ1-2,NA,TRBV27,TGTGCCAGCAGTTTAAATCGGGGGGGTGGCTACACCTTC,CASSLNRGGGYTF
NA,TRBJ2-3,NA,TRBV10-2,TGCGCCAGCAATCCGGGGGTTACAGATACGCAGTATTTT,CASNPGVTDTQYF
few,TRBJ1-1,NA,TRBV10-3,TGTGCCATCAGTGAGTTGAGGGTGTCCACTGAAGCTTTCTTT,CAISELRVSTEAFF
NA,TRBJ1-5,NA,TRBV27,TGTGCCAGCAGGGGAGGGCGGAATCAGCCCCAGCATTTT,CASRGGRNQPQHF
NA,TRBJ1-1,NA,TRBV7-2,TGTGCCAGCAGCTTAGCCGGGGGGGGAGCTTTCTTT,CASSLAGGGAFF
NA,TRBJ2-4,NA,TRBV5-1,TGCGCCAGCAGCTTGGCCGGCCGTTCAATTCAGTACTTC,CASSLAGRSIQYF
NA,TRBJ2-3,TRBD2,TRBV6-1,TGTGCCAGCAGTACAAAAGACGGGACTAGACAGTATTTT,CASSTKDGTRQYF
NA,TRBJ2-3,NA,TRBV21-1,TGTGCCAGCAGCAAAGCGGGGGGAACCTCTAGCACAGATACGCAGTATTTT,CASSKAGGTSSTDTQYF
NA,TRBJ2-7,NA,TRBV10-2,TGCGCCAGCAGGGACGTCAGGGTCTACGAGCAGTACTTC,CASRDVRVYEQYF
NA,TRBJ2-7,NA,TRBV11-2,TGTGCCAGCAGCTTAGGAAGGGGACCACCCTACGAGCAGTACTTC,CASSLGRGPPYEQYF